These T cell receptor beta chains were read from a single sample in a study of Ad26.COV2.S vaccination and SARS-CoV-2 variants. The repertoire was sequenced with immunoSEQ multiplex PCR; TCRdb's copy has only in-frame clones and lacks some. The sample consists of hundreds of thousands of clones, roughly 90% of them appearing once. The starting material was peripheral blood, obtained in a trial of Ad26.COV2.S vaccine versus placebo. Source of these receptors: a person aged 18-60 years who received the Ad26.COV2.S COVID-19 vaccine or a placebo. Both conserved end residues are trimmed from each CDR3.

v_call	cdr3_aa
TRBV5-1	ASSSAGGSYNEQF
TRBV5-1	ASNSGELNYGYT
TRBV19	ASSAPGTSGTNEQF
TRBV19	ASSGSGTALETQY
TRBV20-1	SASPSAEAF
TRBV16	ASSLGGYEQY
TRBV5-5	ASSPRTDNQPQH
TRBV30	AWSHSYEQY
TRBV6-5	ASSNRGTSYEQY
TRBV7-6	ASSPPPQKRRSGQETQY
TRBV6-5	ASSRQGGQPQH
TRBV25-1	ASSELKRTGDGGELF
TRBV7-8	ASSLAQGGTGELF
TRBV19	ASSKGLITEAF
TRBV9	ASGTGTYEQY
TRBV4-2	ASSYGLGSSYNEQF
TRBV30	AREGSGWDNEQF
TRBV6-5	ASRSGNQPQH
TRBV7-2	ASSLGAGAGYGYT
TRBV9	ASSVAPELGNTIY
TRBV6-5	ASSWRESLYEQY
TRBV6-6	ASSYSGGNSPLH
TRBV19	ASSIHRTLGEQY
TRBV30	AWRSSSGQGGSPLH
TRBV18	ASSLTTSGYEQY
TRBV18	ASSPLASAAWIYEQF
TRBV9	ASSVGFGGTVQETQY
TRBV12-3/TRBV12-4	ASSLTYEQY
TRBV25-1	ASKGGNTEAF